These 18 T cell receptor beta chains originate from one sample sequenced in a study of cytomegalovirus exposure and HLA in healthy donors. A multiplex PCR was run with 60 Vbeta primers and 13 Jbeta primers. Only in-frame clones appear in the TCRdb table, and some are missing; sequencing was by immunoSEQ multiplex PCR. This table has around 100,000 clones, around 77% appearing once. Sequencing used PBMCs. Source of these receptors: a woman aged 30 to 39 in good health and CMV-seropositive.

This chain connects TRBV10-1 to TRBJ1-4; tentative D call: TRBD1 (6 bases). V was clipped by 5 bases and J by 4 bases, with 14 bases between them. The CDR3 consists of 15 residues. Germline values: CDR1 WNHNN, CDR2 SYGVQD (reference sequence). The CDR3 DNA sequence: TGCGCCAGCAGTCCTACCAAAGGGGGTAATGAAAAACTGTTTTTT. This translates into CASSPTKGGNEKLFF.

The chain carries TRBV19 and TRBJ2-3; unclear D gene. Germline CDR1 LNHDA, CDR2 SQIVND (reference sequence). The germline V and J ends were trimmed by 3 bases and 4 bases, with 5 bases remaining between them. The CDR3 has 12 amino acids. Written as DNA, the CDR3 is TGTGCCAGTAGTATCTCCCCAGATACGCAGTATTTT. Translation gives CASSISPDTQYF.

The rearrangement uses TRBV7-9 and TRBJ1-4; TRBD1 is a possible D gene (5 bases). There are 17 residues in the CDR3. V was trimmed by 0 bases and J by 0 bases, leaving 11 bases between them. In germline, CDR1 is SEHNR, CDR2 FQNEAQ (reference sequence). CDR3 nucleotide sequence: TGTGCCAGCAGCTTAGCGGACACCGCTGCAACTAATGAAAAACTGTTTTTT. Amino acid sequence: CASSLADTAATNEKLFF.

J is TRBJ2-1 and V is TRBV19, with D maybe TRBD2 (6 bases). Germline CDR1 and CDR2: LNHDA and SQIVND (reference sequence). V lost 6 bases, J lost 3 bases, and 21 bases lay in between. This CDR3 contains 17 residues. In DNA form, the CDR3 reads TGTGCCAGTAGCCTCCCTGCGGGGCAGGACTTCTACAATGAGCAGTTCTTC. Translation gives CASSLPAGQDFYNEQFF.

The V and J genes are TRBV11-2 and TRBJ2-7; 7 bases agree with TRBD1. J lost 2 bases, V lost 3 bases, and 7 bases had no gene match. The CDR3 runs 15 residues. The germline V gene encodes CDR1 SGHAT and CDR2 FQNNGV. CDR3 sequence: CASSFLAGTAYEQYF. The CDR3 nucleotides are TGTGCCAGCAGCTTCTTGGCCGGGACAGCCTACGAGCAGTACTTC.

This clone has only a few counts. This chain links TRBV5-1 with TRBJ2-5; TRBD2 matches at 7 bases. The CDR3 sequence is 13 residues long. Germline CDR1 SGHRS, CDR2 YFSETQ. The J segment lost 5 bases and the V segment lost 2 bases, leaving 3 bases of the junction unmatched. The CDR3 reads CASSFGGGETQYF. Written as DNA, the CDR3 is TGCGCCAGCAGCTTCGGGGGAGGGGAGACCCAGTACTTC.

V and J are TRBV6-6 and TRBJ2-1, with D maybe TRBD1 (6 bases). Germline V gene lookup returns CDR1 MNHNY and CDR2 SVGAGI (reference sequence). This CDR3 has 13 amino acids. V gave up 6 bases and J gave up 6 bases, with 12 bases separating them. The CDR3 sequence: CASRLRDTNEQFF. CDR3 DNA sequence: TGTGCCAGCAGACTCCGGGACACCAATGAGCAGTTCTTC.

In its sample, this clone was seen a few times. This rearrangement joins TRBV11-2 to TRBJ2-5; 8 bases map to TRBD1. Germline V CDR1 and CDR2: SGHAT, FQNNGV. The ends lost 6 bases at V and 5 bases at J; junction bases unmatched: 11. This CDR3 has 15 residues. CDR3 sequence (DNA): TGTGCCAGCAGTCATCCCCAGGGGGCGGGGGAGACCCAGTACTTC. Encoded protein: CASSHPQGAGETQYF.

The chain joins TRBV19 to TRBJ2-3, with no clear D. Deletions cut 9 bases from V and 3 bases from J, with 10 bases between. Germline assignment: CDR1 LNHDA and CDR2 SQIVND (reference sequence). The CDR3 consists of 12 residues. CDR3 residues: CASSVGTDTQYF. The CDR3 DNA follows: TGTGCCAGCTCCGTCGGGACAGATACGCAGTATTTT.

The chain joins TRBV27 to TRBJ1-2; D may be TRBD1 (5 bases). This CDR3 has 13 residues. The V gene's germline CDR1 is MNHEY and CDR2 SMNVEV (reference sequence). V lost 6 bases and J 5 bases, leaving 13 bases between the germline ends. The CDR3 sequence: CASSLLGGYGYTF. In DNA form, the CDR3 reads TGTGCCAGCAGCTTGCTGGGGGGATATGGCTACACCTTC.

The chain carries TRBV13 and TRBJ1-1; no clear D gene. The germline gives CDR1 PRHDT, CDR2 FYEKMQ (reference sequence). This CDR3 is 12 amino acids long. The V gene lost 2 bases and the J gene lost 11 bases, with 12 bases spanning the gap. CDR3 sequence (DNA): TGTGCCAGCAGCTTATTCTCGAACTCGGCTTTCTTT. This gives the protein CASSLFSNSAFF.

The CDR3 region has the DNA TGCAGCGTAAAAGACAGTTGGAGCACTGAAGCTTTCTTT. It translates to CSVKDSWSTEAFF. The chain couples TRBV29-1 to TRBJ1-1; possible D gene TRBD1, 5 bases. Germline CDR1 and CDR2: SQVTM and ANQGSEA. The CDR3 is 13 amino acids. The V end lost 6 bases, the J end lost 4 bases, and 15 bases lay between the germline ends.

The V and J genes are TRBV6-1 and TRBJ1-4; no clear D. This CDR3 region has 15 residues. Deletions cut 6 bases from V and 6 bases from J, with 17 bases between. CDR1 is MNHNS, CDR2 SASEGT, per germline. The CDR3 region is CASRTPQLGDEKLFF. The CDR3 DNA reads as TGTGCCAGCAGGACCCCACAGTTGGGAGATGAAAAACTGTTTTTT.

The genes are TRBV19 and TRBJ2-7; 8 bases fit TRBD2. The V segment lost 9 bases and the J segment 2 bases; nucleotides outside the gene matches: 6. Germline CDR1 LNHDA, CDR2 SQIVND (reference sequence). The CDR3 extends over 13 amino acids. The CDR3 nucleotides are TGTGCCAGACTCTCGGGACTAGCCTACGAGCAGTACTTC. Its translation is CARLSGLAYEQYF.

The rearrangement uses TRBV11-2 and TRBJ1-2, with D possibly being TRBD1 (5 bases). This CDR3 region has 16 residues. Per the germline V gene, CDR1 is SGHAT and CDR2 is FQNNGV. Trimming pared 4 bases from V and 2 bases from J, leaving 17 bases between. The CDR3 nucleotides are TGTGCCAGCAGCTCGGGGGAGGTGAGGGCGAACTATGGCTACACCTTC. Its protein is CASSSGEVRANYGYTF. Full variable domain (outside the CDR3, taken from reference TRBV11-2 and TRBJ1-2): EAGVAQSPRYKIIEKRQSVAFWCNPISGHATLYWYQQILGQGPKLLIQFQNNGVVDDSQLPKDRFSAERLKGVDSTLKIQPAKLEDSAVYLCASSSGEVRANYGYTFGSGTRLTVV.

The genes are TRBV5-1 and TRBJ1-3; D gene unclear. Trimming took off 5 bases at V and 2 bases at J, with 2 bases between the two ends. There are 11 residues in the CDR3. Germline lookup yields CDR1 SGHRS and CDR2 YFSETQ. In nucleotides, the CDR3 is TGCGCCAGCAGTACTGGAAACACCATATATTTT. It is translated as CASSTGNTIYF.

V usage is TRBV7-8 and J usage is TRBJ1-1; D is possibly TRBD1 (5 bases). The germline gives CDR1 SGHVS, CDR2 FQNEAQ. CDR3 length: 14 amino acids. The germline V and J ends were trimmed by 4 bases and 1 base, with 10 bases remaining between them. CDR3 nucleotides: TGTGCCAGCAGCTCACGACAGCCGAACACTGAAGCTTTCTTT. Encoded protein: CASSSRQPNTEAFF.

V and J are TRBV6-5 and TRBJ1-1; possible D gene TRBD1, 5 bases. The CDR3 extends over 12 amino acids. Trimming removed 8 bases from V and 4 bases from J, with 11 bases in between. Germline-derived CDR1 and CDR2 are MNHEY and SVGAGI. In DNA form, the CDR3 reads TGTGCCAGCTCATGGGGGGGCACTGAAGCTTTCTTT. Translated, it gives CASSWGGTEAFF.